A selection of T cell receptor beta chains follows, all from one sample in a study of T cell changes during pregnancy in multiple sclerosis. TCRdb keeps only in-frame clones here, not all; method: immunoSEQ multiplex PCR. The table shows fewer than 90,000 clones, with around 93% occurring only once. The sequencing used peripheral blood, collected in the third trimester of pregnancy. These receptors originate from a female donor in good health, enrolled as a control in a pregnancy study. Each CDR3 is given with its conserved first and last residue.

j_call v_call cdr3_aa
TRBJ1-1 TRBV7-9 CASSSEGAEAFF
TRBJ2-5 TRBV28 CASSAPNKETQYF
TRBJ1-2 TRBV9 CASSVRPPGQGSLRYGYTF
TRBJ2-5 TRBV7-7 CASSSTGEETQYF
TRBJ2-3 TRBV5-1 CASSLEGAHSTDTQYF
TRBJ1-2 TRBV18 CASSPPLGGYGYTF
TRBJ2-3 TRBV10-3 CAISAAGGLSDTQYF
TRBJ2-3 TRBV9 CASSVAPQGNALGEDTQYF
TRBJ1-3 TRBV7-9 CASSLEGANTIYF
TRBJ2-7 TRBV4-2 CASSHSSGRGSYEQYF
TRBJ2-1 TRBV2 CASSVSGVGEQFF
TRBJ2-5 TRBV30 CAWSSTGALLETQYF
TRBJ2-3 TRBV5-1 CASSLVPSGETQYF
TRBJ2-6 TRBV2 CASSRGQGSGANVLTF
TRBJ1-5 TRBV5-4 CASSLEGSNQPQHF
TRBJ2-7 TRBV27 CASSDRTGFEQHF
TRBJ2-7 TRBV7-2 CASSLAVGDYEQYF
TRBJ2-3 TRBV10-1 CASSDTAGVRIKGTDTQYF
TRBJ2-1 TRBV11-2 CASSSGLAGNYNEQFF
TRBJ2-3 TRBV9 CASSQAPGGADTQYF
TRBJ2-2 TRBV7-6 CASSRWGRESTGELFF
TRBJ2-6 TRBV5-5 CASSRDRVFGANVLTF
TRBJ1-1 TRBV7-9 CASSPGISGVTEAFF
TRBJ1-2 TRBV6-1 CASSVTSGSGYTF
TRBJ1-1 TRBV5-1 CASSLTAGGTEAFF